The subject of this entry is one T cell receptor beta chain. Its antigen is not known. This sample was taken from a study of cytomegalovirus exposure and HLA in healthy donors. Regarding the study as a whole: The HLA-A and HLA-B alleles of most subjects were reportedly predicted accurately from TCR beta sequences.

In the PCR, 60 Vbeta and 13 Jbeta primers were used. Profiled with immunoSEQ multiplex PCR; TCRdb holds only in-frame clones, not every one. This table has 95,000 or so clones, approximately 81% appearing once. V gave up 2 bases and J gave up 6 bases, with 14 bases separating them. The CDR3 extends over 14 amino acids. The germline gives CDR1 ENHRY, CDR2 SYGVKD. The chain joins TRBV10-3 to TRBJ2-7; perhaps TRBD1 as D (6 bases). The receptor comes from a woman aged 70-85 years in good health and CMV-seropositive. Sequenced sample: PBMCs. DNA for the CDR3: TGTGCCATCAGTGAGAAAGCACAGGGCTCCGAGCAGTACTTC. Translation: CAISEKAQGSEQYF.